Below, 10 T cell receptor beta chains from the same sample are listed, as sequenced in a study of radiotherapy plus CTLA-4 blockade in lung cancer (dated by TCRdb to 2016 to 2019). The library relied on the immunoSEQ multiplex PCR assay. Not all clones reach the TCRdb copy of this immuneACCESS table, which keeps in-frame sequences only. Checked studies attribute under half of the gap to unresolved V genes and leave the rest unexplained. The sample contains 53,000 or so clones, about 88% of them found a single time. The ten biggest clones cover 7.8% of the sample. The sequenced sample was peripheral blood, obtained from a patient treated with radiotherapy plus ipilimumab. All receptors derive from a human donor with non-small cell lung cancer whose response to radiotherapy plus ipilimumab could not be evaluated.

This clone was seen a few times. The genes are TRBV10-3 and TRBJ1-5, with D perhaps matching TRBD1 (5 bases). The CDR3 covers 15 residues. Germline CDR1 reads ENHRY; CDR2 reads SYGVKD. Trimming left V 8 bases short and J 2 bases short, with 16 bases between. CDR3 protein: CAIGGEGGRNQPQHF. CDR3 coding DNA: TGTGCCATCGGGGGGGAGGGTGGGCGCAATCAGCCCCAGCATTTT.

This clone has just a few counts. This chain connects TRBV7-8 to TRBJ1-2; D not resolved. The CDR3 sequence is 13 residues long. V lost 1 base and J 0 bases, leaving 3 bases between the germline ends. Germline-derived CDR1 and CDR2 are SGHVS and FQNEAQ. CDR3 protein: CASSLGANYGYTF. The DNA of the CDR3 is TGTGCCAGCAGCTTAGGAGCTAACTATGGCTACACCTTC.

The V call is TRBV7-9, the J call TRBJ1-2, with TRBD1 matching 7 bases. V dropped 1 base and J dropped 4; count of bases not matched to a gene: 6. This CDR3 is 15 amino acids long. From germline, CDR1 is SEHNR and CDR2 FQNEAQ (reference sequence). CDR3: CASSLGRDRIYGYTF. CDR3 bases: TGTGCCAGCAGCTTAGGGAGGGACAGAATCTATGGCTACACCTTC.

The table lists this clone with a few counts. This sequence joins TRBV6-6 and TRBJ1-5; 12 bases match TRBD1. V trimming: 8 bases; J trimming: 3 bases; junction bases outside the gene matches: 5. This CDR3 contains 15 residues. Germline assignment: CDR1 MNHNY and CDR2 SVGAGI (reference sequence). The CDR3, as DNA: TGTGCCAGCTCCACGGGACAGGGGGCCAATCAGCCCCAGCATTTT. This encodes CASSTGQGANQPQHF.

This clone was seen a single time. The V call is TRBV15, the J call TRBJ2-7; 8 bases line up with TRBD2. Germline CDR1 LNHNV, CDR2 YYDKDF (reference sequence). CDR3 length equals 14 residues. The V gene end was trimmed by 1 base and the J gene end by 4 bases; junction bases not matched to a gene: 3. Here the CDR3 DNA reads TGTGCCACCAGCAGAGCCGGGGGGGGATACGAGCAGTACTTC. Translation: CATSRAGGGYEQYF.

J is TRBJ2-7 and V is TRBV19; D perhaps matches TRBD1 (5 bases). CDR1 is LNHDA and CDR2 is SQIVND in the germline V gene (reference sequence). This CDR3 has 19 amino acids. Trimming stripped 1 base from V and 4 bases from J, with 26 bases between. CDR3 DNA sequence: TGTGCCAGTAGTATAGGATCAGCCCGACAGAGGTTTTATTCATACGAGCAGTACTTC. This codes for CASSIGSARQRFYSYEQYF.

The V gene is TRBV11-2, the J gene TRBJ1-6; 8 nucleotides agree with TRBD1. J lost 7 bases, V lost 0 bases, and 5 bases had no gene match. Germline V gives CDR1 SGHAT, CDR2 FQNNGV. The CDR3 has 16 residues. The CDR3 DNA is TGTGCCAGCAGCTTAGAACCTCCAGGGGGCAATTCACCCCTCCACTTT. It codes for CASSLEPPGGNSPLHF.

This clone was picked up one time. This sequence joins TRBV9 and TRBJ1-1; D is possibly TRBD1 (6 bases). Germline assignment: CDR1 SGDLS and CDR2 YYNGEE. The V end lost 4 bases, the J end lost 8 bases, and 18 bases lay between the germline ends. The CDR3 consists of 14 residues. Here the CDR3 reads CASSPQWSGGEAFF. CDR3 sequence (DNA): TGTGCCAGCAGCCCCCAATGGTCTGGGGGCGAAGCTTTCTTT.

This clone was observed a single time. The chain uses TRBV27 and TRBJ2-5; a weak D match, TRBD2 (5 bases). V was cut by 3 bases and J by 5 bases, with 16 bases left in between. Per germline, CDR1 MNHEY and CDR2 SMNVEV (reference sequence). CDR3 size: 15 residues. Here the CDR3 DNA reads TGTGCCAGCAGTTTGTCACGGACTGCGCAGGAGACCCAGTACTTC. This gives the protein CASSLSRTAQETQYF.

V is TRBV5-1 and J is TRBJ2-6, with 8 nucleotides matching TRBD2. The V and J ends lost 2 bases and 3 bases, in that order; junction bases with no gene match: 4. The CDR3 consists of 16 residues. The germline gives CDR1 SGHRS, CDR2 YFSETQ. Written as DNA, the CDR3 is TGCGCCAGCAGCTTAACTGGGACTAGTGGGGCCAACGTCCTGACTTTC. This encodes CASSLTGTSGANVLTF.